This T cell receptor beta chain was found in a study of spatial heterogeneity in lung cancer. J lost 3 bases, V lost 11 bases, and 12 bases had no gene match. The germline V gene has CDR1 KGHDR and CDR2 SFDVKD. The CDR3 is 16 residues long. Time point: sample taken at primary tumor resection. Extraction of whole RNA from tumor, nontumor lung or frozen PBMC preceded unsorted sequencing. MiXCR was run by TCRdb on the 5' RACE reads, yielding one entry per CDR3 protein. The sample holds about 10,000 distinct CDR3 sequences; roughly 3.6% are singletons and the top ten take around 50%. This clonotype has at least ten counts. Since it is a stray read in a library aimed at alpha chains, this beta chain has a size that is not meaningful.

This sequence joins TRBV24-1 and TRBJ2-1; TRBD2 aligns across 10 bases. The TCR was taken from a female donor with early-stage non-small cell lung cancer. Sequenced material: PBMCs, taken at surgery. The CDR3: CASLLIPSGGYNEQFF. The CDR3 DNA sequence: TGTGCCAGCCTTTTAATCCCTAGCGGGGGCTACAATGAGCAGTTCTTC.